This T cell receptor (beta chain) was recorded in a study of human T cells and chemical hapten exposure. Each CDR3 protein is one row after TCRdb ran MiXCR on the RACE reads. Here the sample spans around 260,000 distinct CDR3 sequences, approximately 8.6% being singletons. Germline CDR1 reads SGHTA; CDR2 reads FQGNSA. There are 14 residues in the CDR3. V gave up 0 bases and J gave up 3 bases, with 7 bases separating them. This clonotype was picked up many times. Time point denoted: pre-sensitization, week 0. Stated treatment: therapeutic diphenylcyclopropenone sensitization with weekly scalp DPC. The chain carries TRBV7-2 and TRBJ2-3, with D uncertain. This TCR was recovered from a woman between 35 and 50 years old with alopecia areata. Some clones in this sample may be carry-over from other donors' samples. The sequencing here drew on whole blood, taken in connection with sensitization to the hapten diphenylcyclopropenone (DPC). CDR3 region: CASSLAANTDTQYF. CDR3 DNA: TGTGCCAGCAGCTTAGCCGCAAATACAGATACGCAGTATTTT.